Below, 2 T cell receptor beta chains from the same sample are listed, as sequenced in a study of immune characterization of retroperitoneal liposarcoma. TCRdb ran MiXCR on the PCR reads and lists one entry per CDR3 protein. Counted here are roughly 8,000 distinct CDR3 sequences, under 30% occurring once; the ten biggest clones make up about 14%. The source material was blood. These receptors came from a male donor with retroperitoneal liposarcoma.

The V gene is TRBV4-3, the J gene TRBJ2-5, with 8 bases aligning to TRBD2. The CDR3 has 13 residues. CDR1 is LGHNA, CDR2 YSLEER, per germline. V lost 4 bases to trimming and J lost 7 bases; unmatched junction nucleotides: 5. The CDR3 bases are TGCGCCAGCAGCCTTAGCGGGGAGGGGACCCAGTACTTC. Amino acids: CASSLSGEGTQYF.

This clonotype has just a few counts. CDR3 amino acids: CASSRTRGFEQYF. The CDR3 nucleotides are TGTGCCAGCAGCCGGACCCGGGGGTTCGAGCAGTACTTC. The chain links TRBV27 to TRBJ2-1, with a tentative D call TRBD2 (6 bases). Gene TRBJ2-7 matches the end of the DNA better, so the J call may be wrong. Germline CDR1 MNHEY, CDR2 SMNVEV (reference sequence). The CDR3 spans 13 residues.